These T cell receptor beta chains were read from a single sample in a study of cytomegalovirus exposure and HLA in healthy donors. TCRdb keeps only in-frame clones here, not all; method: immunoSEQ multiplex PCR. The repertoire has roughly 110,000 clones, roughly 82% of them found once; the top ten carry roughly 1.5%. The sequenced sample was PBMCs. The source is a man aged 50-60 years in good health and CMV-seronegative. The CDR3 runs from the conserved cysteine through the conserved F or W. Each record gives: D gene, V gene, J gene, CDR3 DNA, CDR3 protein. D genes are given only for firm matches.

TRBD1	TRBV6-4	TRBJ2-3	TGTGCCAGCAGTGGAACAGGGGGCTCTAGCACAGATACGCAGTATTTT	CASSGTGGSSTDTQYF
.	TRBV28	TRBJ1-1	TGTGCCAGTCAGGGGTATGAGAACACTGAAGCTTTCTTT	CASQGYENTEAFF
.	TRBV6-1	TRBJ1-1	TGTGCCAGCACCTCCGGGGGGGGGAACACTGAAGCTTTCTTT	CASTSGGGNTEAFF
.	TRBV27	TRBJ1-1	TGTGCCAGCAGTTTACTTCGGGGTAAGGAGACTGAAGCTTTCTTT	CASSLLRGKETEAFF
.	TRBV4-2	TRBJ1-1	TGTGCCAGCAGCCAAGAGCTAGAAGCTTTCTTT	CASSQELEAFF
.	TRBV5-1	TRBJ1-5	TGCGCCAGCAGCTTGAATCCAGGGGATCAGCCCCAGCATTTT	CASSLNPGDQPQHF
.	TRBV9	TRBJ1-1	TGTGCCAGCAGTCTTACGGGGGTGAACACTGAAGCTTTCTTT	CASSLTGVNTEAFF
.	TRBV30	TRBJ1-2	TGTGCCTGGAGTGTACAGGAGAATGGCTACACCTTC	CAWSVQENGYTF
.	TRBV18	TRBJ2-6	TGTGCCAGCTCACCACCGGCTTTCTCTGGGGCCAACGTCCTGACTTTC	CASSPPAFSGANVLTF
.	TRBV19	TRBJ2-3	TGTGCCAGTAGTATAGATTTCGGCACAGATACGCAGTATTTT	CASSIDFGTDTQYF